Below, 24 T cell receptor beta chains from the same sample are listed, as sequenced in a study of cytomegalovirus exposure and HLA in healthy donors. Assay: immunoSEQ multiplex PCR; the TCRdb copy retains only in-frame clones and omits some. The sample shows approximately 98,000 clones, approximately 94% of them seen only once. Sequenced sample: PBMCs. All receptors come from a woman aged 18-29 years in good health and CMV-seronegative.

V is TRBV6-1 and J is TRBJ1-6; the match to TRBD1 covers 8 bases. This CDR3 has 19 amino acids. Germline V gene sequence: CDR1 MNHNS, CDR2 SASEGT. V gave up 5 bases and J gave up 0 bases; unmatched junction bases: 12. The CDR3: CASSKDRGSSSSYNSPLHF. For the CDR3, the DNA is TGTGCCAGCAGTAAAGACAGGGGTTCGTCCTCCTCCTATAATTCACCCCTCCACTTT.

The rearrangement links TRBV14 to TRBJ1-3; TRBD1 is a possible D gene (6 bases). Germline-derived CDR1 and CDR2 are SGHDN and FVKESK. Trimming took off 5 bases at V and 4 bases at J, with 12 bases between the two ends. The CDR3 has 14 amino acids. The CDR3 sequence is CASSTGTKGNTIYF. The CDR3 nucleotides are TGTGCCAGCAGCACCGGGACAAAAGGAAACACCATATATTTT.

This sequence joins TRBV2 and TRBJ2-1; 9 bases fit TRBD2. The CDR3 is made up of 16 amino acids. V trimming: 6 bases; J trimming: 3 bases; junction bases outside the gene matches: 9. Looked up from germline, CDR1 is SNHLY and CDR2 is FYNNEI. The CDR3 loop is CASRGLSGGNYNEQFF. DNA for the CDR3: TGTGCCAGCAGGGGCCTGAGCGGGGGGAACTACAATGAGCAGTTCTTC.

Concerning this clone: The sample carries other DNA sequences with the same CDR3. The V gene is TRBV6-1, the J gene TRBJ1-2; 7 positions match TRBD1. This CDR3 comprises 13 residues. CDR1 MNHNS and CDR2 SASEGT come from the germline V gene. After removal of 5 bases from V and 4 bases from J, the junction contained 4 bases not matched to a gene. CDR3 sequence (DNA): TGTGCCAGCAGTCGGACAGGTGTCTATGGCTACACCTTC. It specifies CASSRTGVYGYTF.

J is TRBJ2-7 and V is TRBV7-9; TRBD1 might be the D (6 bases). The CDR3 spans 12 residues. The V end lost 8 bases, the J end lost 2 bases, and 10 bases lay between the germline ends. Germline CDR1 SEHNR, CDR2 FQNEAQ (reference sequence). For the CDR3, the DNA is TGTGCCAGCGTTGGACAGACCTACGAGCAGTACTTC. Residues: CASVGQTYEQYF.

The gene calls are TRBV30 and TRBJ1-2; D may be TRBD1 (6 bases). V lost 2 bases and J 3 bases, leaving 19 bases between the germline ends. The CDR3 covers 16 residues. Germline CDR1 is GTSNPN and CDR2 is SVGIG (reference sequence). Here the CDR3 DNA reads TGTGCCTGGAGTTTGGGGGGGGCAAGGGGGGACTATGGCTACACCTTC. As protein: CAWSLGGARGDYGYTF.

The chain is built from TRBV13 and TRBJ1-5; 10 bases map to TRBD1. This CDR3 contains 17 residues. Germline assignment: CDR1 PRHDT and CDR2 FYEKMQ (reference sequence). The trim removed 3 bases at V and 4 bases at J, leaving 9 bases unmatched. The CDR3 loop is CASSFRRDRGRNQPQHF. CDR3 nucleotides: TGTGCCAGCAGCTTCCGCCGGGACAGGGGAAGGAATCAGCCCCAGCATTTT.

The CDR3 spells CASSLGGQLNSPLHF. CDR3 DNA: TGTGCCAGCAGCTTAGGAGGACAGTTGAATTCACCCCTCCACTTT. The gene calls are TRBV7-2 and TRBJ1-6; D possibly corresponds to TRBD1 (6 bases). Germline V gives CDR1 SGHTA, CDR2 FQGNSA. V lost 1 base and J 7 bases, leaving 11 bases between the germline ends. CDR3 length equals 15 residues.

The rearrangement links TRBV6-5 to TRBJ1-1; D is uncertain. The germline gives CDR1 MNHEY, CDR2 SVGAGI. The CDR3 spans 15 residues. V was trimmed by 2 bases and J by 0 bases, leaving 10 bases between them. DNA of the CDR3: TGTGCCAGCAGTTACCCCGGTGGGCTGAACACTGAAGCTTTCTTT. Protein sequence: CASSYPGGLNTEAFF.

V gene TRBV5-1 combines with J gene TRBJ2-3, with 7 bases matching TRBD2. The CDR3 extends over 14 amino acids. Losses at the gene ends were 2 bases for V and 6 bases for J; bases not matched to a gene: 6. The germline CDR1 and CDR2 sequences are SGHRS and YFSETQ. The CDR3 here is CASSFGLGGDTQYF. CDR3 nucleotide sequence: TGCGCCAGCAGCTTCGGGTTGGGGGGGGATACGCAGTATTTT. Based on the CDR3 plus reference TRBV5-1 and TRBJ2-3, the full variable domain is KAGVTQTPRYLIKTRGQQVTLSCSPISGHRSVSWYQQTPGQGLQFLFEYFSETQRNKGNFPGRFSGRQFSNSRSEMNVSTLELGDSALYLCASSFGLGGDTQYFGPGTRLTVL.

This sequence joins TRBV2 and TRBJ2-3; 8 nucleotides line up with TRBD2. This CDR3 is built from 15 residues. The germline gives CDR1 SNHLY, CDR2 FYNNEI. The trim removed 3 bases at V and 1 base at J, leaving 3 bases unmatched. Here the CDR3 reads CASSDGGGGTDTQYF. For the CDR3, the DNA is TGTGCCAGCAGTGACGGGGGGGGTGGCACAGATACGCAGTATTTT.

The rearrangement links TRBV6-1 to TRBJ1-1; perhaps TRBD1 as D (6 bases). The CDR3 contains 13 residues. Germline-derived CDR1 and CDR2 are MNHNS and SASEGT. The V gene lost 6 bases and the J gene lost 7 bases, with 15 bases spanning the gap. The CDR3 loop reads CASRLTRTVEAFF. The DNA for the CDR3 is TGTGCCAGCAGGCTGACACGGACAGTTGAAGCTTTCTTT.

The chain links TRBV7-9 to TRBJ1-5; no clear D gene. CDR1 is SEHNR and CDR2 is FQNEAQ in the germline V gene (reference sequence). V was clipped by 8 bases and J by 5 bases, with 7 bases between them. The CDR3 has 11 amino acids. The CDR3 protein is CASGQDQPQHF. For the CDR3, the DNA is TGTGCCAGCGGGCAAGATCAGCCCCAGCATTTT.

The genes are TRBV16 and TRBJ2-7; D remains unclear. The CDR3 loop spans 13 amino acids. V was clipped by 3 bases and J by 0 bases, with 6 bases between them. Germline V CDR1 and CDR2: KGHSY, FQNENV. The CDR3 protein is CASSHRYSYEQYF. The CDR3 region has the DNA TGTGCCAGCAGCCATAGATACTCCTACGAGCAGTACTTC.

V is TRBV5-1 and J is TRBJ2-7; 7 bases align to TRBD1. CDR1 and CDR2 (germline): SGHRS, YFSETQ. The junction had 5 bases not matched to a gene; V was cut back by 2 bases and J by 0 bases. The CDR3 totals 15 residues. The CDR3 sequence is CASSLGDSRSYEQYF. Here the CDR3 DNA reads TGCGCCAGCAGCTTAGGGGACAGCCGCTCCTACGAGCAGTACTTC.

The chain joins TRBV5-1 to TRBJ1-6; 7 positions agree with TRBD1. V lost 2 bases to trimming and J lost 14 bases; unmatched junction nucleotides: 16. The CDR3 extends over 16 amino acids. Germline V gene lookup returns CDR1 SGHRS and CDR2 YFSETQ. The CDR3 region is CASSLAGQARLSTLHF. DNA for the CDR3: TGCGCCAGCAGCTTAGCTGGACAGGCTCGCCTTTCCACCCTCCACTTT.

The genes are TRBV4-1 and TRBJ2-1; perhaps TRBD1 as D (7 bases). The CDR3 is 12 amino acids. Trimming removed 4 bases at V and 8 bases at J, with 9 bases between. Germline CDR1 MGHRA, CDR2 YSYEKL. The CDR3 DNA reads TGCGCCAGCAGCCCAGGGGGGTATGAGCAGTTCTTC. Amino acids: CASSPGGYEQFF.

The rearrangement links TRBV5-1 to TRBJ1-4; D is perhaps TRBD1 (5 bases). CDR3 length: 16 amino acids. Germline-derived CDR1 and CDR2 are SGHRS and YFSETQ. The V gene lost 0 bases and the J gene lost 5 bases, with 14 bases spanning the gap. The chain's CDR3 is CASSLAQAGKNEKLFF. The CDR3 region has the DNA TGCGCCAGCAGCTTGGCCCAGGCAGGGAAAAATGAAAAACTGTTTTTT. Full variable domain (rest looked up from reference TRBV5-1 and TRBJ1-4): KAGVTQTPRYLIKTRGQQVTLSCSPISGHRSVSWYQQTPGQGLQFLFEYFSETQRNKGNFPGRFSGRQFSNSRSEMNVSTLELGDSALYLCASSLAQAGKNEKLFFGSGTQLSVL.

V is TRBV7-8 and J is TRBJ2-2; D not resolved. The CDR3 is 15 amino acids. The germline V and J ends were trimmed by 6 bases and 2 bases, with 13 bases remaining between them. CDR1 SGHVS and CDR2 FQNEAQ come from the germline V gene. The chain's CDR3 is CASSLGRPNTGELFF. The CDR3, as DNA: TGTGCCAGCAGTTTGGGCCGACCCAACACCGGGGAGCTGTTTTTT.

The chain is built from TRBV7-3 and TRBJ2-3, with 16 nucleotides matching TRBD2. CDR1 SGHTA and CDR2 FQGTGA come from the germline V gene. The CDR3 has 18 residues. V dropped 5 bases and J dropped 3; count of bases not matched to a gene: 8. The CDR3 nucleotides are TGTGCCAGCAGCGCACCGGGACTAGCGGGGGGGCAAACAGATACGCAGTATTTT. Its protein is CASSAPGLAGGQTDTQYF.

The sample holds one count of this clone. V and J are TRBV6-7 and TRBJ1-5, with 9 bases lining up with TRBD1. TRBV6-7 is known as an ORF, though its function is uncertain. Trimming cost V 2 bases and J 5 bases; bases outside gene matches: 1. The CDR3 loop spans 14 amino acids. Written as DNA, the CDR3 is TGTGCCAGCAGTTACCACAGGGGGCATCAGCCCCAGCATTTT. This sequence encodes CASSYHRGHQPQHF.

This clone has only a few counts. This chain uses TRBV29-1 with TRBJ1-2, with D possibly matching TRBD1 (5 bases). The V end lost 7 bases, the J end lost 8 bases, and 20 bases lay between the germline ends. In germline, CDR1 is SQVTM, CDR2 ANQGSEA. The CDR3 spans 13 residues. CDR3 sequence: CSAQDPGFGGYTF. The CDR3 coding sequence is TGCAGCGCACAGGATCCGGGTTTCGGCGGCTACACCTTC.

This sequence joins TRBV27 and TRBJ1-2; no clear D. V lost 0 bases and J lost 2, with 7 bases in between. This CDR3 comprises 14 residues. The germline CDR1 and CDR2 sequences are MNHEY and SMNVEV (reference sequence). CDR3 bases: TGTGCCAGCAGTTTATCCGCAGGAAACTATGGCTACACCTTC. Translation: CASSLSAGNYGYTF.

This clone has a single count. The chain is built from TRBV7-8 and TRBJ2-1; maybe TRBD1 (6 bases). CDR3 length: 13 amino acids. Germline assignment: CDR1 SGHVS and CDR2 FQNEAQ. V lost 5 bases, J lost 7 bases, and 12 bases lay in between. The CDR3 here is CASSPGVGNEQFF. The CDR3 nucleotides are TGTGCCAGCAGCCCAGGGGTGGGTAATGAGCAGTTCTTC.